This T cell receptor beta chain was profiled in a study of T cell responses to AZD1222 COVID-19 vaccine. Notes on the study in general: Receipt of two AZD1222 doses was followed by a rise in Spike-specific TCR breadth and depth. Clonal diversity may have been underestimated, and the donors were mostly white British, with more females than males.

About this clone itself: Its antigen is not identified.

Generated by immunoSEQ multiplex PCR, the TCRdb table keeps only in-frame clones and is missing some. The sample gives 100,000 or so clones, more than 75% of which show up once; about 9.7% is in the top ten. The CDR3 is 17 residues long. CDR1 is MGHRA, CDR2 YSYEKL, per germline. Trimming at V came to 0 bases and at J to 5 bases, leaving 8 bases not matched to a gene. The chain has TRBV4-1 and TRBJ2-5; TRBD2 matches 11 bases. Here the sequenced sample was peripheral blood, taken on day 0 of AZD1222 vaccination. This sequence was found in an adult in good health. CDR3 amino acids: CASSQDYIAGGGETQYF. CDR3 sequence (DNA): TGCGCCAGCAGCCAAGATTACATAGCGGGAGGGGGGGAGACCCAGTACTTC.